A single sample gave rise to the 25 T cell receptor beta chains below, sequenced in a study of beta chain features in type 1 diabetes. What was sequenced were expressed TCRB transcripts, since all of the isolated RNA had been reverse transcribed. The table came from immunoSEQ multiplex PCR; TCRdb's copy has only in-frame clones and leaves some out. Of around 150,000 clones listed, about 10% are singletons. Study-wide points: All four CD4+ subsets of Type 1 diabetes patients contained TCRB CDR3s that were moderately but significantly shorter.

The antigens for these receptors are not known. Sequenced material: central memory CD4+ T cells from blood. The receptors here all came from a woman in her 30s with type 1 diabetes.

This chain links TRBV15 with TRBJ2-5; perhaps TRBD2 as D (5 bases). The CDR3 runs 14 residues. Trimming removed 2 bases at V and 5 bases at J, with 12 bases between. Germline V gene lookup returns CDR1 LNHNV and CDR2 YYDKDF (reference sequence). CDR3 nucleotides: TGTGCCACCAGCAGATCTAGGGAGCAGGAGACCCAGTACTTC. This encodes CATSRSREQETQYF.

About this clone: One junction end does not reproduce the germline sequence, and a read error may be involved. The genes are TRBV30 and TRBJ1-1, with TRBD1 identical over 7 bases. The CDR3 runs 13 residues. Looked up from germline, CDR1 is GTSNPN and CDR2 is SVGIG (reference sequence). CDR3 DNA sequence: TGTGCCCGGAGCGAGGGGGCAGGGACTGAAGCTTTCTTT. This encodes CARSEGAGTEAFF.

In this sample, this clone turned up a few times. The CDR3 sequence is CASSQQGRETQYF. CDR3 in DNA: TGTGCCAGCAGCCAACAGGGCCGGGAGACCCAGTACTTC. The chain employs TRBV28 and TRBJ2-5; D perhaps matches TRBD1 (6 bases). The CDR3 consists of 13 residues. In germline, CDR1 is MDHEN, CDR2 SYDVKM. V was trimmed by 6 bases and J by 5 bases, leaving 13 bases between them.

This clone occurred a few times. V usage is TRBV5-4 and J usage is TRBJ2-4; D not resolved. Trimming stripped 0 bases from V and 8 bases from J, with 9 bases between. The germline V gene encodes CDR1 SGHNT and CDR2 YYREEE (reference sequence). This CDR3 has 13 amino acids. CDR3 sequence reads: CASSLAGFDIQYF. In DNA form, the CDR3 reads TGTGCCAGCAGCTTGGCCGGGTTTGACATTCAGTACTTC. Based on the CDR3 plus reference TRBV5-4 and TRBJ2-4, the full variable domain is ETGVTQSPTHLIKTRGQQVTLRCSSQSGHNTVSWYQQALGQGPQFIFQYYREEENGRGNFPPRFSGLQFPNYSSELNVNALELDDSALYLCASSLAGFDIQYFGAGTRLSVL.

This clone was counted between two and nine times. The J gene is TRBJ2-3, the V gene TRBV6-4; weak D call: TRBD2 (5 bases). V lost 2 bases and J lost 8, with 14 bases in between. This CDR3 has 14 residues. Germline V gene lookup returns CDR1 MRHNA and CDR2 SNTAGT. The CDR3 protein is CASSDAASRSTQYF. As DNA, the CDR3 is TGTGCCAGCAGTGACGCGGCTAGCCGGAGTACGCAGTATTTT.

This clone was observed a few times. V usage is TRBV7-9 and J usage is TRBJ1-1; D unresolved. This CDR3 comprises 13 residues. The germline gives CDR1 SEHNR, CDR2 FQNEAQ (reference sequence). The V end lost 4 bases, the J end lost 4 bases, and 10 bases lay between the germline ends. The DNA for the CDR3 is TGTGCCAGCAGCTCGCGGTATAGCACTGAAGCTTTCTTT. Residues: CASSSRYSTEAFF. The variable domain in full, with the rest retrieved from reference TRBV7-9 and TRBJ1-1, is DTGVSQNPRHKITKRGQNVTFRCDPISEHNRLYWYRQTLGQGPEFLTYFQNEAQLEKSRLLSDRFSAERPKGSFSTLEIQRTEQGDSAMYLCASSSRYSTEAFFGQGTRLTVV.

This clone turned up a few times. The chain couples TRBV27 to TRBJ2-2, with a possible D match to TRBD2 (7 bases). Germline V gene sequence: CDR1 MNHEY, CDR2 SMNVEV (reference sequence). V dropped 4 bases and J dropped 0 bases, with 15 bases sitting between them. The CDR3 sequence is 17 residues long. CDR3 residues: CASSSGRGGANTGELFF. CDR3 DNA: TGTGCCAGCAGTTCCGGGAGAGGGGGGGCGAACACCGGGGAGCTGTTTTTT.

The J gene is TRBJ2-1, the V gene TRBV7-9; D uncertain. Germline lookup yields CDR1 SEHNR and CDR2 FQNEAQ (reference sequence). V lost 0 bases and J lost 4, with 7 bases in between. The CDR3 covers 14 residues. CDR3 amino acids: CASSLAAYYNEQFF. Here the CDR3 DNA reads TGTGCCAGCAGCTTAGCGGCTTATTACAATGAGCAGTTCTTC.

The chain employs TRBV21-1 and TRBJ2-7; the DNA was not used to check the table's D call, TRBD2. TRBV21-1 is noted as a pseudogene. This CDR3 has 15 residues. The CDR3 loop is CASSALGSGRYEQYF. The CDR3, as DNA: TGTGCCAGCAGCGCCCTGGGGAGCGGGAGATACGAGCAGTACTTC.

This chain uses TRBV27 with TRBJ2-1; 11 bases are a match to TRBD2. CDR1 is MNHEY, CDR2 SMNVEV, per germline (reference sequence). There are 14 residues in the CDR3. J lost 8 bases, V lost 10 bases, and 10 bases had no gene match. The CDR3: CATIRLAGLYEQFF. As DNA, the CDR3 is TGTGCCACCATTCGACTAGCGGGATTGTATGAGCAGTTCTTC.

J is TRBJ1-4 and V is TRBV30, with 9 nucleotides matching TRBD1. The CDR3 contains 13 residues. Germline V gene data show CDR1 as GTSNPN and CDR2 as SVGIG (reference sequence). The V gene end was trimmed by 5 bases and the J gene end by 3 bases; junction bases not matched to a gene: 1. The DNA of the CDR3 is TGTGCCTGGGGGACAGGGCCTAATGAAAAACTGTTTTTT. This codes for CAWGTGPNEKLFF.

The chain carries TRBV29-1 and TRBJ1-3, with TRBD1 as a possible D gene (6 bases). V was pared by 7 bases and J by 2 bases, with 9 bases between. The CDR3 totals 12 residues. Germline V gene lookup returns CDR1 SQVTM and CDR2 ANQGSEA. CDR3 sequence (DNA): TGCAGCGCCACAGGGACTGGAAACACCATATATTTT. Its translation is CSATGTGNTIYF. Drawing the rest from reference TRBV29-1 and TRBJ1-3, the complete variable domain is SAVISQKPSRDICQRGTSLTIQCQVDSQVTMMFWYRQQPGQSLTLIATANQGSEATYESGFVIDKFPISRPNLTFSTLTVSNMSPEDSSIYLCSATGTGNTIYFGEGSWLTVV.

This clone was observed a few times. The chain links TRBV19 to TRBJ2-1; perhaps TRBD1 as D (5 bases). Germline values: CDR1 LNHDA, CDR2 SQIVND (reference sequence). Trimming left V 4 bases short and J 8 bases short, with 15 bases between. There are 14 residues in the CDR3. The CDR3 loop is CASSRAQGLYEQFF. The CDR3 DNA reads TGTGCCAGTAGTAGGGCCCAGGGCCTTTATGAGCAGTTCTTC.

J is TRBJ2-1 and V is TRBV18; a weak D match, TRBD1 (5 bases). The CDR3 is made up of 13 amino acids. V was cut by 2 bases and J by 9 bases, with 11 bases left in between. In germline, CDR1 is KGHSH, CDR2 LQKENI. CDR3 in DNA: TGTGCCAGCTCACCAGGGCAGGGCGCTGAGCAGTTCTTC. Its translation: CASSPGQGAEQFF.

This clone has a count of ten or more. The CDR3 DNA sequence: TGTGCCAGCAGAACGAGGGCTGGGGCCAACGTCCTGACTTTC. Protein sequence: CASRTRAGANVLTF. The chain couples TRBV5-6 to TRBJ2-6, with a weak D call TRBD2 (5 bases). The germline V and J ends were trimmed by 5 bases and 2 bases, with 8 bases remaining between them. This CDR3 region has 14 residues. Germline assignment: CDR1 SGHDT and CDR2 YYEEEE.

There are a few counts of this clone. V is TRBV30 and J is TRBJ1-1, with 7 bases fitting TRBD1. The V gene's germline CDR1 is GTSNPN and CDR2 SVGIG (reference sequence). This CDR3 is 13 amino acids long. The trim removed 3 bases at V and 3 bases at J, leaving 4 bases unmatched. As DNA, the CDR3 is TGTGCCTGGAGCGGACAGGCGGACACTGAAGCTTTCTTT. Protein sequence: CAWSGQADTEAFF.

This clone was counted a few times. The chain employs TRBV19 and TRBJ2-5, with 7 nucleotides matching TRBD2. The CDR3 loop spans 14 amino acids. V gave up 4 bases and J gave up 5 bases; unmatched junction bases: 7. Germline CDR1 LNHDA, CDR2 SQIVND (reference sequence). This chain's CDR3 is CASSNSGMRETQYF. In DNA, the CDR3 is TGTGCCAGTAGTAACAGCGGGATGAGGGAGACCCAGTACTTC.

This clone appeared a few times. V and J are TRBV5-4 and TRBJ2-3; 13 nucleotides line up with TRBD2. V was pared by 3 bases and J by 0 bases, with 10 bases of the junction left unmatched. Germline V gives CDR1 SGHNT, CDR2 YYREEE (reference sequence). The CDR3 is 19 amino acids. The CDR3 region is CASSSPGTSGILSTDTQYF. The DNA for the CDR3 is TGTGCCAGCAGCTCTCCCGGGACTAGCGGGATACTAAGCACAGATACGCAGTATTTT. The full variable domain, with the rest looked up from reference TRBV5-4 and TRBJ2-3, is ETGVTQSPTHLIKTRGQQVTLRCSSQSGHNTVSWYQQALGQGPQFIFQYYREEENGRGNFPPRFSGLQFPNYSSELNVNALELDDSALYLCASSSPGTSGILSTDTQYFGPGTRLTVL.

In its sample, this clone was seen a few times. The chain carries TRBV30 and TRBJ2-1, with 14 bases fitting TRBD2. The CDR3 contains 15 residues. V trimming: 2 bases; J trimming: 9 bases; junction bases outside the gene matches: 6. CDR1 is GTSNPN, CDR2 SVGIG, per germline (reference sequence). The CDR3 spells CAWSLGLAGEGEQFF. CDR3 nucleotides: TGTGCCTGGAGTTTGGGACTAGCGGGAGAAGGTGAGCAGTTCTTC.

This clone was seen more than once but under ten times. The genes are TRBV30 and TRBJ1-1, with no clear D. There are 14 residues in the CDR3. V shed 0 bases and J shed 0 bases, with 8 bases lying between them. Per germline, CDR1 GTSNPN and CDR2 SVGIG (reference sequence). The CDR3 is CAWSVHSMNTEAFF. The CDR3 nucleotides are TGTGCCTGGAGTGTACACAGCATGAACACTGAAGCTTTCTTT.

The chain is built from TRBV28 and TRBJ1-2; possible D gene TRBD1, 6 bases. V was trimmed by 6 bases and J by 5 bases, leaving 16 bases between them. The CDR3 has 14 residues. Germline CDR1 reads MDHEN; CDR2 reads SYDVKM. The CDR3 region has the DNA TGTGCCAGCAGACAGGGCCCGACGAATTATGGCTACACCTTC. This gives the protein CASRQGPTNYGYTF.

The chain has TRBV27 and TRBJ2-1, with D hard to call. The CDR3 extends over 16 amino acids. V was trimmed by 2 bases and J by 0 bases, leaving 11 bases between them. Looked up from germline, CDR1 is MNHEY and CDR2 is SMNVEV (reference sequence). The DNA of the CDR3 is TGTGCCAGCAGTTTAAGTCCATCTAGCTCCTACAATGAGCAGTTCTTC. This gives the protein CASSLSPSSSYNEQFF.

A few counts support this clone. This chain connects TRBV4-1 to TRBJ1-5; 8 bases fit TRBD1. The CDR3 totals 14 residues. Germline trimming cut 3 bases from V and 7 bases from J; bases unmatched to any gene: 5. The germline CDR1 and CDR2 sequences are MGHRA and YSYEKL. As DNA, the CDR3 is TGCGCCAGCAGCCACGGACAGGGTGTCCAGCCCCAGCATTTT. Protein: CASSHGQGVQPQHF.

The rearrangement joins TRBV6-6 to TRBJ2-5, with TRBD2 matching 10 bases. With 4 bases clipped from V and 1 base from J, the junction kept 0 bases outside the gene matches. The CDR3 is 14 residues long. The germline V gene has CDR1 MNHNY and CDR2 SVGAGI (reference sequence). This chain's CDR3 is CASSSSGSQETQYF. The CDR3 region has the DNA TGTGCCAGCAGTTCTAGCGGGAGCCAAGAGACCCAGTACTTC.

This clone was recorded a few times. The chain links TRBV28 to TRBJ1-4, with D tentatively TRBD1 (6 bases). V was clipped by 7 bases and J by 5 bases, with 17 bases between them. Germline-derived CDR1 and CDR2 are MDHEN and SYDVKM. The CDR3 covers 15 residues. CDR3 in amino acids: CASTYPGQGNEKLFF. Here the CDR3 DNA reads TGTGCCAGCACCTACCCTGGGCAGGGGAATGAAAAACTGTTTTTT.